These 14 T cell receptor beta chains originate from one sample sequenced in a study of post-analysis software for immune sequencing data. Their target antigens are unknown. General study results and limits: TRBV5-6, TRBV5-1 and TRBV20-1 were among four or five TRBV segments more frequent in patients than controls.

The library was made from cDNA and included unique molecular identifiers. TCRdb fed the PCR reads into MiXCR, producing one record per CDR3 protein. The data contain about 820,000 distinct CDR3 sequences, approximately 53% of them singletons. The sample taken for sequencing was blood. These receptors were obtained from a girl under 18 with multiple sclerosis.

This chain connects TRBV9 to TRBJ2-6, with TRBD2 identical over 9 bases. From germline, CDR1 is SGDLS and CDR2 YYNGEE. With 0 bases clipped from V and 4 bases from J, the junction kept 14 bases outside the gene matches. CDR3 length: 20 amino acids. The CDR3 nucleotides read TGTGCCAGCAGCGTAGTCGGCGGGAGGGCCTTCGGTTTGGGGGCCAACGTCCTGACTTTC. As protein: CASSVVGGRAFGLGANVLTF.

In regard to this clonotype: This sequence may be a read error, since a much larger clone differs from it by one base. The chain is built from TRBV7-3 and TRBJ2-7, with 8 bases that match TRBD2. Germline assignment: CDR1 SGHTA and CDR2 FQGTGA. The CDR3 runs 14 residues. CDR3: CASSPGGSSYKQYF. The DNA of the CDR3 is TGTGCCAGCAGCCCGGGAGGGAGCTCCTACAAGCAGTACTTC.

This chain joins TRBV6-5 and TRBJ2-7; 8 positions match TRBD1. CDR1 and CDR2 from the germline V gene are MNHEY and SVGAGI. This CDR3 region has 13 residues. J gave up 4 bases and V 7 bases, and 6 bases lay outside the gene matches. As DNA, the CDR3 is TGTGCCAGCAACTCGGGACAGGCGTACGAGCAGTACTTC. This sequence encodes CASNSGQAYEQYF.

This chain links TRBV12-5 with TRBJ2-1; 12 positions match TRBD2. The CDR3 is 16 residues long. CDR1 and CDR2 (germline): LGHNT, FRNRAP. J was trimmed by 9 bases and V by 6 bases; bases with no gene match: 12. The CDR3 protein is CASGLSGLAGGIEQFF. The CDR3 DNA sequence: TGTGCTAGTGGCCTCTCCGGGCTAGCGGGAGGGATTGAGCAGTTCTTC.

The chain combines TRBV5-1 with TRBJ1-4; 11 positions match TRBD1. Per germline, CDR1 SGHRS and CDR2 YFSETQ. With 5 bases clipped from V and 5 bases from J, the junction kept 2 bases outside the gene matches. CDR3 length: 14 amino acids. CDR3 DNA sequence: TGCGCCAGCAGTGGGGACAGGGGGAATGAAAAACTGTTTTTT. Its protein product is CASSGDRGNEKLFF. The complete variable domain, with remaining parts taken from reference TRBV5-1 and TRBJ1-4, reads KAGVTQTPRYLIKTRGQQVTLSCSPISGHRSVSWYQQTPGQGLQFLFEYFSETQRNKGNFPGRFSGRQFSNSRSEMNVSTLELGDSALYLCASSGDRGNEKLFFGSGTQLSVL.

This chain connects TRBV14 to TRBJ2-7; 8 bases line up with TRBD2. The J segment lost 2 bases and the V segment lost 4 bases, leaving 7 bases of the junction unmatched. This CDR3 has 15 residues. Germline CDR1 is SGHDN and CDR2 is FVKESK. The DNA of the CDR3 is TGTGCCAGCAGCCCAAGACTAGCGTCAACCTACGAGCAGTACTTC. Its translation: CASSPRLASTYEQYF.

The V and J genes are TRBV7-9 and TRBJ1-2; the D is unclear. V dropped 1 base and J dropped 0 bases, with 6 bases sitting between them. Per germline, CDR1 SEHNR and CDR2 FQNEAQ (reference sequence). This CDR3 region has 14 residues. The CDR3 reads CASSLVLANYGYTF. The CDR3 bases are TGTGCCAGCAGCTTAGTGCTAGCTAACTATGGCTACACCTTC. The whole variable domain, filled in from reference TRBV7-9 and TRBJ1-2, reads DTGVSQNPRHKITKRGQNVTFRCDPISEHNRLYWYRQTLGQGPEFLTYFQNEAQLEKSRLLSDRFSAERPKGSFSTLEIQRTEQGDSAMYLCASSLVLANYGYTFGSGTRLTVV.

The chain carries TRBV12-3 or TRBV12-4 and TRBJ1-2; D is undetermined. Trimming took 3 bases from V and 7 from J, leaving 12 bases between them. The CDR3 length is 13 residues. The CDR3 DNA is TGTGCCAGCAGTTTCGAGGGTCGCGGTGGCTACACCTTC. This encodes CASSFEGRGGYTF.

V gene TRBV15 combines with J gene TRBJ1-2; D remains unclear. Deletions cut 6 bases from V and 1 base from J, with 9 bases between. The CDR3 runs 13 residues. Looked up from germline, CDR1 is LNHNV and CDR2 is YYDKDF (reference sequence). CDR3 DNA sequence: TGTGCCACCAGTGAGTCCTTTAACTATGGCTACACCTTC. It yields the protein CATSESFNYGYTF. The variable domain in full, completed from reference TRBV15 and TRBJ1-2, reads DAMVIQNPRYQVTQFGKPVTLSCSQTLNHNVMYWYQQKSSQAPKLLFHYYDKDFNNEADTPDNFQSRRPNTSFCFLDIRSPGLGDTAMYLCATSESFNYGYTFGSGTRLTVV.

This clonotype was detected a few times. This chain links TRBV12-3 or TRBV12-4 with TRBJ2-3; weak D call: TRBD2 (6 bases). V gave up 6 bases and J gave up 2 bases, with 15 bases separating them. This CDR3 is built from 15 residues. CDR3 amino acids: CASSEGRGFTDTQYF. In DNA form, the CDR3 reads TGTGCCAGCAGCGAGGGACGGGGGTTCACAGATACGCAGTATTTT.

J is TRBJ2-7 and V is TRBV20-1; 9 bases agree with TRBD2. J gave up 4 bases and V 6 bases, and 10 bases lay outside the gene matches. The CDR3 is 14 amino acids. In germline, CDR1 is DFQATT, CDR2 SNEGSKA (reference sequence). The CDR3 nucleotides read TGCAGTGCAGAGATGCCTAGCGGGAAGTACGAGCAGTACTTC. Amino acid sequence: CSAEMPSGKYEQYF.

The rearrangement uses TRBV7-9 and TRBJ2-7, with D unresolved. The CDR3 has 13 residues. V was shortened by 1 base and J by 6 bases, with 10 bases between the two germline ends. Germline V gene lookup returns CDR1 SEHNR and CDR2 FQNEAQ (reference sequence). CDR3 residues: CASSLVGQTEQYF. The CDR3 region has the DNA TGTGCCAGCAGCTTAGTTGGGCAGACCGAGCAGTACTTC.

This sequence joins TRBV20-1 and TRBJ1-2; no clear D. CDR3 size: 12 residues. Germline values: CDR1 DFQATT, CDR2 SNEGSKA (reference sequence). The V gene lost 5 bases and the J gene lost 13 bases, with 20 bases spanning the gap. CDR3 nucleotide sequence: TGCAGTGCTTCGGGAGATGCGTGGGCCTGCACCTTC. Translating gives CSASGDAWACTF.

This clonotype was counted a few times. The V gene is TRBV5-1, the J gene TRBJ2-7, with 13 positions matching TRBD2. The CDR3 runs to 17 residues. Germline trimming cut 7 bases from V and 0 bases from J; bases unmatched to any gene: 10. Per germline, CDR1 SGHRS and CDR2 YFSETQ. CDR3 bases: TGCGCCAGCGCTCTGGGACTAGCGGGACTTATCTCCTACGAGCAGTACTTC. It yields the protein CASALGLAGLISYEQYF. The full variable domain, with the rest looked up from reference TRBV5-1 and TRBJ2-7, is KAGVTQTPRYLIKTRGQQVTLSCSPISGHRSVSWYQQTPGQGLQFLFEYFSETQRNKGNFPGRFSGRQFSNSRSEMNVSTLELGDSALYLCASALGLAGLISYEQYFGPGTRLTVT.